The 30 T cell receptor beta chains in this list originate from one sample, sequenced in a study of blood T cell repertoires in COVID-19 (dated by TCRdb to between 2020 and 2021). Libraries came from the immunoSEQ multiplex PCR assay. Not all clones reach the TCRdb copy of this immuneACCESS table, which keeps in-frame sequences only. Checked studies attribute under half of the gap to unresolved V genes and leave the rest unexplained. For this sample there are roughly 340,000 clones; more than 80% appear just once. The top ten clones comprise approximately 3% of the sample. The sample consisted of peripheral blood. The origin of the receptors is a woman aged 30 to 39 with COVID-19, enrolled during active disease.

The chain employs TRBV9 and TRBJ2-1, with 11 bases lining up with TRBD2. The CDR3 covers 15 residues. Germline trimming cut 4 bases from V and 8 bases from J; bases unmatched to any gene: 8. CDR1 SGDLS and CDR2 YYNGEE come from the germline V gene. This CDR3 reads CASSTTSGSRDEQFF. The CDR3 nucleotides read TGTGCCAGCAGCACTACTAGCGGGAGCAGGGATGAGCAGTTCTTC. The whole variable domain, filled in from reference TRBV9 and TRBJ2-1, reads DSGVTQTPKHLITATGQRVTLRCSPRSGDLSVYWYQQSLDQGLQFLIQYYNGEERAKGNILERFSAQQFPDLHSELNLSSLELGDSALYFCASSTTSGSRDEQFFGPGTRLTVL.

The V gene is TRBV27, the J gene TRBJ2-1; 9 bases agree with TRBD1. V was pared by 0 bases and J by 5 bases, with 5 bases of the junction left unmatched. Germline assignment: CDR1 MNHEY and CDR2 SMNVEV (reference sequence). The length of the CDR3 is 16 residues. CDR3 region: CASSLSRDRVDNEQFF. The CDR3 DNA reads TGTGCCAGCAGTTTATCGAGGGACAGGGTAGACAATGAGCAGTTCTTC.

The chain has TRBV9 and TRBJ2-1, with a possible D match to TRBD2 (6 bases). Germline V gene lookup returns CDR1 SGDLS and CDR2 YYNGEE. V was cut by 0 bases and J by 4 bases, with 11 bases left in between. CDR3 length: 15 amino acids. The CDR3 region has the DNA TGTGCCAGCAGCGTAGTTGGTGCGGGGTACAATGAGCAGTTCTTC. Its translation is CASSVVGAGYNEQFF.

The rearrangement links TRBV7-9 to TRBJ2-1; 8 nucleotides match TRBD2. V was pared by 2 bases and J by 8 bases, with 17 bases of the junction left unmatched. Per the germline V gene, CDR1 is SEHNR and CDR2 is FQNEAQ (reference sequence). The CDR3 is made up of 18 amino acids. The CDR3 DNA reads TGTGCCAGCAGCTTAAAAGGACGCGCGGGAGGATTTCTCGATGAGCAGTTCTTC. Amino acids: CASSLKGRAGGFLDEQFF.

V is TRBV6-2 or TRBV6-3 and J is TRBJ1-2, with TRBD1 matching 8 bases. Germline values: CDR1 MNHEY, CDR2 SVGEGT. This CDR3 region has 15 residues. Unmatched junction bases numbered 9, after V lost 3 bases and J lost 6 bases. The CDR3 bases are TGTGCCAGCAGTTATCCCTCCAGGGGGCAAGATGGCTACACCTTC. This sequence encodes CASSYPSRGQDGYTF.

The rearrangement joins TRBV7-9 to TRBJ1-2, with 8 bases fitting TRBD1. Germline trimming cut 5 bases from V and 0 bases from J; bases unmatched to any gene: 5. Germline CDR1 reads SEHNR; CDR2 reads FQNEAQ (reference sequence). The CDR3 spans 15 residues. In nucleotides, the CDR3 is TGTGCCAGCAGCGCACAGGGGGTCCCTAACTATGGCTACACCTTC. It specifies CASSAQGVPNYGYTF. Full variable domain (rest looked up from reference TRBV7-9 and TRBJ1-2): DTGVSQNPRHKITKRGQNVTFRCDPISEHNRLYWYRQTLGQGPEFLTYFQNEAQLEKSRLLSDRFSAERPKGSFSTLEIQRTEQGDSAMYLCASSAQGVPNYGYTFGSGTRLTVV.

The chain recombines TRBV6-2 or TRBV6-3 with TRBJ1-4; D uncertain. Germline CDR1 is MNHEY and CDR2 is SVGEGT. The V end lost 2 bases, the J end lost 12 bases, and 7 bases lay between the germline ends. This CDR3 has 11 amino acids. The CDR3 spells CASSYAGELFF. CDR3 nucleotide sequence: TGTGCCAGCAGTTACGCGGGAGAACTGTTTTTT.

The genes are TRBV19 and TRBJ2-7; no definite D call. Germline V gene lookup returns CDR1 LNHDA and CDR2 SQIVND (reference sequence). The CDR3 extends over 13 amino acids. Trimming removed 8 bases from V and 0 bases from J, with 11 bases in between. The CDR3 is CASAEAGSYEQYV. CDR3 nucleotides: TGTGCCAGTGCCGAAGCTGGCTCCTACGAGCAGTACGTC.

This sequence joins TRBV6-2 or TRBV6-3 and TRBJ2-5; a weak D match, TRBD2 (6 bases). V was trimmed by 6 bases and J by 5 bases, leaving 19 bases between them. In germline, CDR1 is MNHEY, CDR2 SVGEGT. This CDR3 spans 15 amino acids. The CDR3 nucleotides are TGTGCCAGCAGCCCCGTAAGGGGTGCGGGGGAGACCCAGTACTTC. Translation gives CASSPVRGAGETQYF.

The sample holds one count of this clone. This chain links TRBV4-1 with TRBJ1-5, with unresolved D. CDR1 is MGHRA, CDR2 YSYEKL, per germline. The CDR3 loop spans 15 amino acids. V lost 1 base and J 5 bases, leaving 12 bases between the germline ends. The CDR3 coding sequence is TGCGCCAGCAGCCAAGTTTTGGGCCAGGATCAGCCCCAGCATTTT. Protein: CASSQVLGQDQPQHF.

This sequence joins TRBV6-4 and TRBJ2-1; D is possibly TRBD2 (5 bases). From germline, CDR1 is MRHNA and CDR2 SNTAGT. This CDR3 spans 13 amino acids. Trimming stripped 0 bases from V and 9 bases from J, with 9 bases between. The CDR3: CASSDSSGTEQFF. CDR3 DNA sequence: TGTGCCAGCAGTGACTCCAGCGGAACTGAGCAGTTCTTC.

The chain uses TRBV30 and TRBJ1-2; 7 nucleotides match TRBD1. V shed 3 bases, J shed 3 bases, and the junction held 7 bases outside the gene matches. The length of the CDR3 is 14 residues. CDR1 GTSNPN and CDR2 SVGIG come from the germline V gene (reference sequence). CDR3 sequence (DNA): TGTGCCTGGAGGGGGGTCAGGGGGGACTATGGCTACACCTTC. Its protein product is CAWRGVRGDYGYTF.

The chain carries TRBV19 and TRBJ1-1; 8 nucleotides agree with TRBD1. This CDR3 contains 12 residues. The germline CDR1 and CDR2 sequences are LNHDA and SQIVND (reference sequence). Losses at the gene ends were 6 bases for V and 7 bases for J; bases not matched to a gene: 4. The DNA for the CDR3 is TGTGCCAGTAGGACAGGGGCCTTTGAAGCTTTCTTT. Translated: CASRTGAFEAFF.

The V gene is TRBV11-2, the J gene TRBJ2-1; D gene ambiguous. Trimming shortened V by 1 base and J by 0 bases, and 10 bases separated the two germline ends. The length of the CDR3 is 16 residues. Germline V gene data show CDR1 as SGHAT and CDR2 as FQNNGV. The CDR3 nucleotides read TGTGCCAGCAGCTTAGTTGCGACTTTCTCCTACAATGAGCAGTTCTTC. Translation: CASSLVATFSYNEQFF. The full variable domain, in which reference TRBV11-2 and TRBJ2-1 provide the parts outside the CDR3, is EAGVAQSPRYKIIEKRQSVAFWCNPISGHATLYWYQQILGQGPKLLIQFQNNGVVDDSQLPKDRFSAERLKGVDSTLKIQPAKLEDSAVYLCASSLVATFSYNEQFFGPGTRLTVL.

The V gene is TRBV5-1, the J gene TRBJ2-2; TRBD1 agrees at 9 bases. Germline CDR1 reads SGHRS; CDR2 reads YFSETQ. The V and J ends lost 3 bases and 3 bases, in that order; junction bases with no gene match: 6. The CDR3 covers 16 residues. The CDR3 here is CASSSVRTGDTGELFF. In DNA, the CDR3 is TGCGCCAGCAGCTCCGTGAGGACAGGGGACACCGGGGAGCTGTTTTTT.

This chain links TRBV28 with TRBJ2-5, with D possibly TRBD2 on 5 matching bases. Trimming took 6 bases from V and 1 from J, leaving 15 bases between them. Germline V gene lookup returns CDR1 MDHEN and CDR2 SYDVKM. The CDR3 is 15 residues long. The chain's CDR3 is CASSADFVGQETQYF. The DNA of the CDR3 is TGTGCCAGCAGCGCGGACTTCGTGGGCCAAGAGACCCAGTACTTC.

The rearrangement links TRBV6-5 to TRBJ2-7; 9 positions match TRBD1. Per the germline V gene, CDR1 is MNHEY and CDR2 is SVGAGI. CDR3 length equals 15 residues. V dropped 0 bases and J dropped 4; count of bases not matched to a gene: 4. The CDR3 sequence: CASSYSGTGLYEQYF. CDR3 nucleotides: TGTGCCAGCAGTTACTCAGGGACAGGGCTTTACGAGCAGTACTTC.

V is TRBV5-4 and J is TRBJ2-3; no definite D call. The CDR3 has 13 residues. Germline assignment: CDR1 SGHNT and CDR2 YYREEE (reference sequence). V was clipped by 0 bases and J by 3 bases, with 5 bases between them. In nucleotides, the CDR3 is TGTGCCAGCAGCTTGGGGCGGACAGATACGCAGTATTTT. Translated, it gives CASSLGRTDTQYF. Based on the CDR3 plus reference TRBV5-4 and TRBJ2-3, the full variable domain is ETGVTQSPTHLIKTRGQQVTLRCSSQSGHNTVSWYQQALGQGPQFIFQYYREEENGRGNFPPRFSGLQFPNYSSELNVNALELDDSALYLCASSLGRTDTQYFGPGTRLTVL.

This clone was counted a single time. The rearrangement joins TRBV7-8 to TRBJ1-5, with 10 bases lining up with TRBD1. The trim removed 5 bases at V and 7 bases at J, leaving 11 bases unmatched. The CDR3 sequence is 16 residues long. The germline gives CDR1 SGHVS, CDR2 FQNEAQ. The CDR3 sequence: CASSGGDRGRRQPQHF. CDR3 coding DNA: TGTGCCAGCAGCGGGGGCGACAGGGGGCGCCGGCAGCCCCAGCATTTT.

The V and J genes are TRBV5-6 and TRBJ1-1; TRBD1 might be the D (5 bases). This CDR3 region has 13 residues. Germline V gene sequence: CDR1 SGHDT, CDR2 YYEEEE. The V end lost 0 bases, the J end lost 4 bases, and 7 bases lay between the germline ends. The CDR3 is CASSLAQGTEAFF. CDR3 bases: TGTGCCAGCAGCTTGGCCCAGGGCACTGAAGCTTTCTTT. The entire variable domain, with the rest obtained from reference TRBV5-6 and TRBJ1-1, is as follows: DAGVTQSPTHLIKTRGQQVTLRCSPKSGHDTVSWYQQALGQGPQFIFQYYEEEERQRGNFPDRFSGHQFPNYSSELNVNALLLGDSALYLCASSLAQGTEAFFGQGTRLTVV.

J is TRBJ1-4 and V is TRBV29-1; D gene uncertain. The germline V and J ends were trimmed by 4 bases and 5 bases, with 8 bases remaining between them. The CDR3 runs 12 residues. Germline CDR1 is SQVTM and CDR2 is ANQGSEA. The CDR3 here is CSVVGGNEKLFF. The CDR3 nucleotides read TGCAGCGTTGTAGGCGGGAATGAAAAACTGTTTTTT. Full variable domain (outside the CDR3, taken from reference TRBV29-1 and TRBJ1-4): SAVISQKPSRDICQRGTSLTIQCQVDSQVTMMFWYRQQPGQSLTLIATANQGSEATYESGFVIDKFPISRPNLTFSTLTVSNMSPEDSSIYLCSVVGGNEKLFFGSGTQLSVL.

This clone was observed at least ten times. The V and J genes are TRBV5-4 and TRBJ2-7; tentative D call: TRBD2 (5 bases). Deletions cut 4 bases from V and 2 bases from J, with 16 bases between. The germline V gene has CDR1 SGHNT and CDR2 YYREEE (reference sequence). The CDR3 sequence is 15 residues long. The CDR3 is CASSADPGRTYEQYF. The CDR3 nucleotides are TGTGCCAGCAGCGCAGACCCGGGAAGGACCTACGAGCAGTACTTC.

The chain joins TRBV11-2 to TRBJ2-5; 9 bases match TRBD1. The CDR3 spans 16 residues. Looked up from germline, CDR1 is SGHAT and CDR2 is FQNNGV. The V gene end was trimmed by 1 base and the J gene end by 3 bases; junction bases not matched to a gene: 6. The CDR3 protein is CASSLVGRQGEETQYF. In DNA, the CDR3 is TGTGCCAGCAGCTTAGTAGGCAGACAGGGGGAAGAGACCCAGTACTTC.

This sequence joins TRBV9 and TRBJ2-5; D gene uncertain. The V gene lost 3 bases and the J gene lost 1 base, with 13 bases spanning the gap. Germline V CDR1 and CDR2: SGDLS, YYNGEE. The CDR3 sequence is 15 residues long. CDR3 amino acids: CASSETTAAQETQYF. As DNA, the CDR3 is TGTGCCAGCAGCGAGACGACGGCGGCCCAAGAGACCCAGTACTTC.

The chain is built from TRBV27 and TRBJ1-5; TRBD1 might be the D (5 bases). V gave up 7 bases and J gave up 6 bases, with 16 bases separating them. Germline CDR1 reads MNHEY; CDR2 reads SMNVEV (reference sequence). The CDR3 loop spans 14 amino acids. The CDR3 DNA is TGTGCCAGCAAGGGTGGGGGGAGCGGTCAGCCCCAGCATTTT. This sequence encodes CASKGGGSGQPQHF.

This sequence joins TRBV18 and TRBJ2-2, with D maybe TRBD2 (6 bases). CDR1 and CDR2 (germline): KGHSH, LQKENI. The V and J ends lost 1 base and 0 bases respectively, with 9 bases between them. This CDR3 spans 16 amino acids. CDR3 in amino acids: CASSPRAGTNTGELFF. CDR3 nucleotide sequence: TGTGCCAGCTCACCACGGGCGGGGACGAACACCGGGGAGCTGTTTTTT. The full variable domain, rest sourced from reference TRBV18 and TRBJ2-2, is NAGVMQNPRHLVRRRGQEARLRCSPMKGHSHVYWYRQLPEEGLKFMVYLQKENIIDESGMPKERFSAEFPKEGPSILRIQQVVRGDSAAYFCASSPRAGTNTGELFFGEGSRLTVL.

V gene TRBV19 combines with J gene TRBJ1-4, with D possibly being TRBD1 (5 bases). V lost 6 bases and J lost 4, with 21 bases in between. The germline gives CDR1 LNHDA, CDR2 SQIVND (reference sequence). The CDR3 sequence is 17 residues long. The CDR3 DNA follows: TGTGCCAGTAGCTGGCAGGGTAACCCATCTGATAATGAAAAACTGTTTTTT. This translates into CASSWQGNPSDNEKLFF.

This clone came up once. The J gene is TRBJ1-1, the V gene TRBV5-6, with TRBD1 matching 9 bases. Trimming took 2 bases from V and 0 from J; bases not matched to a gene: 2. Germline CDR1 reads SGHDT; CDR2 reads YYEEEE. This CDR3 has 15 amino acids. For the CDR3, the DNA is TGTGCCAGCAGCTTCGGGACAGGGATGAACACTGAAGCTTTCTTT. Amino acid sequence: CASSFGTGMNTEAFF.

This chain links TRBV7-6 with TRBJ2-7; D is unclear. Trimming left V 6 bases short and J 3 bases short, with 12 bases between. CDR3 length equals 13 residues. CDR1 is SGHVS and CDR2 is FNYEAQ in the germline V gene. In nucleotides, the CDR3 is TGTGCCAGCAGTATCGGCACGGGCTACGAGCAGTACTTC. It is translated as CASSIGTGYEQYF. Drawing the rest from reference TRBV7-6 and TRBJ2-7, the complete variable domain is GAGVSQSPRYKVTKRGQDVALRCDPISGHVSLYWYRQALGQGPEFLTYFNYEAQQDKSGLPNDRFSAERPEGSISTLTIQRTEQRDSAMYRCASSIGTGYEQYFGPGTRLTVT.

The chain has TRBV7-9 and TRBJ2-1; D unclear. The CDR3 length is 12 residues. V lost 4 bases, J lost 12 bases, and 13 bases lay in between. The germline V gene has CDR1 SEHNR and CDR2 FQNEAQ (reference sequence). The CDR3 DNA reads as TGTGCCAGCAGCTCCGACTCCCCTGGGCAGTTCTTC. This encodes CASSSDSPGQFF.